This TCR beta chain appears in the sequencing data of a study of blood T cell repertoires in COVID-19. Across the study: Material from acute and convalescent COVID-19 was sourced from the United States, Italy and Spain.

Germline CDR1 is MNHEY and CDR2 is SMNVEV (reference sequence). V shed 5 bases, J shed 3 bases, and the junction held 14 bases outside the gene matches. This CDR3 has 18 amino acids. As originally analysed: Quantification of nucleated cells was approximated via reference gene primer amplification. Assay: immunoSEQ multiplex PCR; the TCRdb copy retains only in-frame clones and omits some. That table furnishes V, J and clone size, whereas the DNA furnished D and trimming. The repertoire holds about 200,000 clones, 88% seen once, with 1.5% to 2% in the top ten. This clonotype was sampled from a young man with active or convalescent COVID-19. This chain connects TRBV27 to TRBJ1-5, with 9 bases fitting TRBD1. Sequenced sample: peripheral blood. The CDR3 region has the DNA TGTGCCAGCAGTGAGGGTGGTTGGGGGACAGGGATCAATCAGCCCCAGCATTTT. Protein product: CASSEGGWGTGINQPQHF.